This TCR beta chain appears in the sequencing data of a study of molecular identifiers for immune sequencing clone quantification. In TCRdb, the PCR reads were re-called with MiXCR into one record per CDR3 protein. The table has 400,000 to 600,000 distinct CDR3 sequences, around 25% seen once. This clonotype showed up just a few times. After removal of 4 bases from V and 4 bases from J, the junction contained 7 bases not matched to a gene. Germline V gene data show CDR1 as SGHTA and CDR2 as FQGTGA. The length of the CDR3 is 15 residues. The sequenced sample consisted of naive CD8+ T cells from blood, with Jurkat cell RNA spiked in. Subset: FACS-sorted CD8+CD4-CCR7+CD45RA+ naive T cells. The chain recombines TRBV7-3 with TRBJ1-1; 9 nucleotides line up with TRBD1. This TCR was sampled from a human donor in good health. Some libraries in this study had Jurkat cell RNA spiked in. The CDR3 DNA reads TGTGCCAGCAGCTCCACAGGGGGCTTGGGCACTGAAGCTTTCTTT. Its protein product is CASSSTGGLGTEAFF.